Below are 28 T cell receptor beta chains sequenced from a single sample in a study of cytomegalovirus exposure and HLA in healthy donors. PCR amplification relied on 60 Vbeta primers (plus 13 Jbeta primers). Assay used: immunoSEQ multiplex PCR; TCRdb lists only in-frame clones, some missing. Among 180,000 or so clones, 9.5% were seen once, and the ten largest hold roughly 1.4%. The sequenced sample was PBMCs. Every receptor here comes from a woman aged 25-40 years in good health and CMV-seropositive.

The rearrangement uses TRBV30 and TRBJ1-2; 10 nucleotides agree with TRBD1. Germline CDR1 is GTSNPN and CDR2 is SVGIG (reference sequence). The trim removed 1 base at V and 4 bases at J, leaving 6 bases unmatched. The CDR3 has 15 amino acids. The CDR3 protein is CAWSATGGASYGYTF. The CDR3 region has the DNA TGTGCCTGGAGTGCGACAGGGGGCGCTAGCTATGGCTACACCTTC.

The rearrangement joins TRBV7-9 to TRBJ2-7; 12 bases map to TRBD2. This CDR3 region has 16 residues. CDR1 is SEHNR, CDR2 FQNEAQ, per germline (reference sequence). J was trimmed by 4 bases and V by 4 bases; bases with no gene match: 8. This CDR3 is CASSSKGLAGVYEQYF. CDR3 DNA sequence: TGTGCCAGCAGCTCAAAGGGACTAGCGGGTGTATACGAGCAGTACTTC.

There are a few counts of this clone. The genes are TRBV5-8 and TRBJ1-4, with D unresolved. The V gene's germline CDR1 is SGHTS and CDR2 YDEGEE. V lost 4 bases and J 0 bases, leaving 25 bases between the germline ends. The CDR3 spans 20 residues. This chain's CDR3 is CASSPTAWAGQAATNEKLFF. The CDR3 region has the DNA TGTGCCAGCAGCCCGACGGCTTGGGCAGGCCAAGCCGCAACTAATGAAAAACTGTTTTTT.

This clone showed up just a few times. Here the CDR3 reads CASSGALGDYGYTF. The DNA of the CDR3 is TGTGCCAGTAGTGGGGCCCTAGGGGACTATGGCTACACCTTC. V is TRBV19 and J is TRBJ1-2; D possibly corresponds to TRBD1 (5 bases). The V end was cut by 5 bases, the J end by 3 bases, with 13 bases between. This CDR3 is 14 amino acids long. CDR1 is LNHDA and CDR2 is SQIVND in the germline V gene (reference sequence). Variable domain in full (rest from reference TRBV19 and TRBJ1-2): DGGITQSPKYLFRKEGQNVTLSCEQNLNHDAMYWYRQDPGQGLRLIYYSQIVNDFQKGDIAEGYSVSREKKESFPLTVTSAQKNPTAFYLCASSGALGDYGYTFGSGTRLTVV.

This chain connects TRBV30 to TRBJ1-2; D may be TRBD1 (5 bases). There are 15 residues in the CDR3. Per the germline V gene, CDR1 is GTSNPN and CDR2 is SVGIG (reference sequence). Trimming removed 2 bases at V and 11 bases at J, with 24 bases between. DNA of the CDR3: TGTGCCTGGAGTCTCGTTCGGGGGAGCCCGTCTGGTTACACCTTC. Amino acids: CAWSLVRGSPSGYTF.

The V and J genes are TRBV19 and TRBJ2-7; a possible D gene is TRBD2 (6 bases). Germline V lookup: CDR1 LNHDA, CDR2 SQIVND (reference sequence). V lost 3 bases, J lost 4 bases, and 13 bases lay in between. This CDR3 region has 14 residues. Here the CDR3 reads CASSMGGYLYEQYF. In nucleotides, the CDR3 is TGTGCCAGTAGTATGGGAGGATACCTTTACGAGCAGTACTTC.

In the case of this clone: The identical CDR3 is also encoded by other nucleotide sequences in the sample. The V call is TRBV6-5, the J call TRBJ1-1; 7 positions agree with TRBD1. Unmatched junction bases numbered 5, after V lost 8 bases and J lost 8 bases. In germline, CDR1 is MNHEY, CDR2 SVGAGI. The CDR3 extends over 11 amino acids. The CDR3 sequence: CASRQGAEAFF. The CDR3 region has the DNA TGTGCCAGCCGACAGGGCGCCGAAGCTTTCTTT.

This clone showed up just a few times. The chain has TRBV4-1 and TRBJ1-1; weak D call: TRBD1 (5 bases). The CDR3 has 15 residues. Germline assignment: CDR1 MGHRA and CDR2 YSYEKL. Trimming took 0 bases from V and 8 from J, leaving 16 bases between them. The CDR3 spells CASSQDPASYREAFF. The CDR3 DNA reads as TGCGCCAGCAGCCAAGATCCCGCATCCTACAGGGAAGCTTTCTTT.

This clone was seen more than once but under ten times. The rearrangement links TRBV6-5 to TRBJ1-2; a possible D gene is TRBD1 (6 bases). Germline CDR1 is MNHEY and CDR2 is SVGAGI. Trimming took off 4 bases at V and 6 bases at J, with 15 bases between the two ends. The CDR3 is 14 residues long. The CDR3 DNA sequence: TGTGCCAGCAGTTCCTCCGGGACAAGGAATGGCTACACCTTC. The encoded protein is CASSSSGTRNGYTF.

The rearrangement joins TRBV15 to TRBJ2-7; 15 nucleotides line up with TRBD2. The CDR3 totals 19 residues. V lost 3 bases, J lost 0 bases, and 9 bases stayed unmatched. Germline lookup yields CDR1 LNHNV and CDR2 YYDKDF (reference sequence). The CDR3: CATSSGLAGGALSSYEQYF. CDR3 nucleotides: TGTGCCACCAGCAGCGGACTAGCGGGAGGGGCCCTCTCCTCCTACGAGCAGTACTTC. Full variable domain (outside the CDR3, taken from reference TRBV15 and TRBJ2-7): DAMVIQNPRYQVTQFGKPVTLSCSQTLNHNVMYWYQQKSSQAPKLLFHYYDKDFNNEADTPDNFQSRRPNTSFCFLDIRSPGLGDTAMYLCATSSGLAGGALSSYEQYFGPGTRLTVT.

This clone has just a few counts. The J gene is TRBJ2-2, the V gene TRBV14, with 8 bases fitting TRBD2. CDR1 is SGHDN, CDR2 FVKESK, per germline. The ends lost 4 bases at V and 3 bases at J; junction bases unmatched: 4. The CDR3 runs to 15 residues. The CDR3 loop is CASSPPGGYTGELFF. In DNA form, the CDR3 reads TGTGCCAGCAGCCCGCCGGGAGGGTACACCGGGGAGCTGTTTTTT.

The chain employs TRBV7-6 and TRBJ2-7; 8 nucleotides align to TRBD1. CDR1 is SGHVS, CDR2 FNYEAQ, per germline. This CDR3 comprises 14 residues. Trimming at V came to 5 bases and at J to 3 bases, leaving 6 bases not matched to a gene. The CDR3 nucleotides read TGTGCCAGCAGCGCCGGGACAGGAAACTACGAGCAGTACTTC. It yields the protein CASSAGTGNYEQYF.

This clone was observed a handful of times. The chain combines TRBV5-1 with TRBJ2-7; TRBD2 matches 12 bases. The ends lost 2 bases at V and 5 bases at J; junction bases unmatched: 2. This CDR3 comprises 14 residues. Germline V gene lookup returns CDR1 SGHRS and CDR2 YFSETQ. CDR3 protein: CASSLRLAGDEQYF. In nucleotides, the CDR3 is TGCGCCAGCAGCTTACGACTAGCGGGAGACGAGCAGTACTTC.

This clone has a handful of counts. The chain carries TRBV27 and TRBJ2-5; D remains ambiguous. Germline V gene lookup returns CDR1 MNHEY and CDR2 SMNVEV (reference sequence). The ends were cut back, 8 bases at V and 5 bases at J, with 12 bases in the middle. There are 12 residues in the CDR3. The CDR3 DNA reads TGTGCCAGCGGGCGAGATGGCGAGACCCAGTACTTC. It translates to CASGRDGETQYF.

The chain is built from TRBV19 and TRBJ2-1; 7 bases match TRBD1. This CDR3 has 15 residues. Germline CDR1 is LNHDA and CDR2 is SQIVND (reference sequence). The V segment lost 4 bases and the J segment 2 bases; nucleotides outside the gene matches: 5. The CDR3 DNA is TGTGCCAGTAGTACCACAGGGGCTGCCTACAATGAGCAGTTCTTC. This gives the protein CASSTTGAAYNEQFF. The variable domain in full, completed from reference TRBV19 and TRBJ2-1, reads DGGITQSPKYLFRKEGQNVTLSCEQNLNHDAMYWYRQDPGQGLRLIYYSQIVNDFQKGDIAEGYSVSREKKESFPLTVTSAQKNPTAFYLCASSTTGAAYNEQFFGPGTRLTVL.

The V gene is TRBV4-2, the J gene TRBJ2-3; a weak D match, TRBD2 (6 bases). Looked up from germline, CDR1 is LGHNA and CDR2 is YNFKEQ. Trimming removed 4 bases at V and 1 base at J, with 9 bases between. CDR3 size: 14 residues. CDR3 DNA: TGTGCCAGCAGCCGAGAGCGGGGCACAGATACGCAGTATTTT. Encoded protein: CASSRERGTDTQYF.

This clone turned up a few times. CDR3 coding DNA: TGTGCCAGCATCAAGGGACTAGCGAGCGTTTTTTACACCGGGGAGCTGTTTTTT. Translating it yields CASIKGLASVFYTGELFF. The chain joins TRBV7-9 to TRBJ2-2; 10 bases align to TRBD2. Trimming cost V 7 bases and J 3 bases; bases outside gene matches: 14. CDR1 is SEHNR and CDR2 is FQNEAQ in the germline V gene (reference sequence). The CDR3 contains 18 residues. Variable domain in full (rest from reference TRBV7-9 and TRBJ2-2): DTGVSQNPRHKITKRGQNVTFRCDPISEHNRLYWYRQTLGQGPEFLTYFQNEAQLEKSRLLSDRFSAERPKGSFSTLEIQRTEQGDSAMYLCASIKGLASVFYTGELFFGEGSRLTVL.

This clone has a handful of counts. CDR3 nucleotides: TGTGCCAGCAGCAAAGTTAAACTAGCGGGTTCACATTACGAGCAGTACTTC. Translated, it gives CASSKVKLAGSHYEQYF. V is TRBV21-1 and J is TRBJ2-7; no DNA check was done on the table's D call, TRBD2. TRBV21-1 is a recognized pseudogene. The CDR3 length is 17 residues.

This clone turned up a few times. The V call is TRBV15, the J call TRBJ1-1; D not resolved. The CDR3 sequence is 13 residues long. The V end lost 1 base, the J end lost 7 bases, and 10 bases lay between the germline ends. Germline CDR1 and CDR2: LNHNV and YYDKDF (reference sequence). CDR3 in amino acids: CATSRGGHFEAFF. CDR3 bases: TGTGCCACCAGCAGAGGTGGGCACTTTGAAGCTTTCTTT.

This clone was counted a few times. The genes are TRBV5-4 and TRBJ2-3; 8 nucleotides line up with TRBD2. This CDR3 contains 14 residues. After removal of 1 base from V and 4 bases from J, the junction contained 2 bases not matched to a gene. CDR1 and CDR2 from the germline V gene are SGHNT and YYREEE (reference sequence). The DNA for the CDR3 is TGTGCCAGCAGCTTGACGGGAGGGCCAGATACGCAGTATTTT. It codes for CASSLTGGPDTQYF.

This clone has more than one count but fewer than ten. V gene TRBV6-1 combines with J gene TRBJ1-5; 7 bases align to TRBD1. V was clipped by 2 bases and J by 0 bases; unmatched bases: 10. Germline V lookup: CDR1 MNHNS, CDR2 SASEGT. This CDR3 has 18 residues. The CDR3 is CASSEKGQNFYSNQPQHF. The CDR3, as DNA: TGTGCCAGCAGTGAAAAGGGACAGAACTTTTATAGCAATCAGCCCCAGCATTTT.

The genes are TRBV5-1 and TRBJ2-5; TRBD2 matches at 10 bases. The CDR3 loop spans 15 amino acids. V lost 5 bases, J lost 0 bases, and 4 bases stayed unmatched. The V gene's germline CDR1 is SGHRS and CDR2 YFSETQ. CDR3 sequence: CASSPGTSDQETQYF. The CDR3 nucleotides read TGCGCCAGCAGTCCCGGGACTAGCGACCAAGAGACCCAGTACTTC.

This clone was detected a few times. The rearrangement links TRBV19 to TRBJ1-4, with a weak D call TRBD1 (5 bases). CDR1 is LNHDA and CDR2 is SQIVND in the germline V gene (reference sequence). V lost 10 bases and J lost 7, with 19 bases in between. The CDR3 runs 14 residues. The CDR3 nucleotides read TGTGCCACCAGGGATAGGGGATTGGGTGAAAAACTGTTTTTT. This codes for CATRDRGLGEKLFF.

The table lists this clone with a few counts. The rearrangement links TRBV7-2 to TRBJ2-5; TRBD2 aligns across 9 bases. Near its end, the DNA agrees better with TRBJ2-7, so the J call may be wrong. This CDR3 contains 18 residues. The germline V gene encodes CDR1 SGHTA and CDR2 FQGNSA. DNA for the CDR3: TGTGCCAGCAGCTTGAGACTCCCCGGGCTAGCGGGGCTCGACGAGCAGTACTTC. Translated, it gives CASSLRLPGLAGLDEQYF.

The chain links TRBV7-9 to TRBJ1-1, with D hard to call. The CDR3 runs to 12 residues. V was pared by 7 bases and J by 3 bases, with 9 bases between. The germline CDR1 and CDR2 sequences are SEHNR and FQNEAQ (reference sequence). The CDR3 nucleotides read TGTGCCAGCACCTCGTCCTACACTGAAGCTTTCTTT. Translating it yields CASTSSYTEAFF.

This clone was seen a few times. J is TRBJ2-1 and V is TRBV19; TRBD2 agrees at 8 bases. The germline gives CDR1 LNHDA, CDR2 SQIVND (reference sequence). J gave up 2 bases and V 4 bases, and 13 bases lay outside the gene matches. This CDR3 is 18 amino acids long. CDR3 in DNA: TGTGCCAGTAGTACCCAGGGTAGCGGGAAGCGGGCCTACAATGAGCAGTTCTTC. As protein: CASSTQGSGKRAYNEQFF.

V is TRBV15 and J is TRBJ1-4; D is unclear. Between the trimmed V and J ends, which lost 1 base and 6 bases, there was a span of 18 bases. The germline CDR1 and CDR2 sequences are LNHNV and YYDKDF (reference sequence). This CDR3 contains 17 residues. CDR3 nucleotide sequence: TGTGCCACCAGCAGAGCTGATTTCCTTATCGGAGATGAAAAACTGTTTTTT. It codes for CATSRADFLIGDEKLFF.

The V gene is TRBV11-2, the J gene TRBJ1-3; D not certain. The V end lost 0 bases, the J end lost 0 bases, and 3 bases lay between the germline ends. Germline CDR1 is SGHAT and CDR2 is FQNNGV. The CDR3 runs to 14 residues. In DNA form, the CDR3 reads TGTGCCAGCAGCTTAGACCGCTCTGGAAACACCATATATTTT. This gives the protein CASSLDRSGNTIYF.